What follows are 8 T cell receptor beta chains derived from one specimen sequenced in a study of blood T cell repertoires in COVID-19. Libraries were prepared by immunoSEQ multiplex PCR; TCRdb keeps only in-frame clonotypes and omits some of them. The table has approximately 65,000 clones, 88% seen once. The material sequenced was peripheral blood. These TCRs come from a human donor in a cohort sampled during active COVID-19.

This chain connects TRBV7-2 to TRBJ1-1; weak D call: TRBD1 (5 bases). Trimming stripped 1 base from V and 11 bases from J, with 14 bases between. Per germline, CDR1 SGHTA and CDR2 FQGNSA. The CDR3 has 13 residues. CDR3 protein: CASSLGGVVGAFF. CDR3 sequence (DNA): TGTGCCAGCAGCTTAGGGGGGGTCGTAGGCGCTTTCTTT.

The chain employs TRBV24-1 and TRBJ2-1, with 9 bases identical to TRBD2. V gave up 10 bases and J gave up 0 bases; unmatched junction bases: 3. The CDR3 loop spans 14 amino acids. Germline V gene data show CDR1 as KGHDR and CDR2 as SFDVKD. CDR3 in amino acids: CATSGGSSYNEQFF. CDR3 coding DNA: TGTGCCACGAGCGGGGGGAGCTCCTACAATGAGCAGTTCTTC.

This chain uses TRBV7-2 with TRBJ2-1; TRBD2 matches 9 bases. V was pared by 5 bases and J by 4 bases, with 6 bases of the junction left unmatched. The germline CDR1 and CDR2 sequences are SGHTA and FQGNSA. The CDR3 loop spans 15 amino acids. The CDR3: CASSLGAGGYNEQFF. The CDR3 nucleotides are TGTGCCAGCAGCCTAGGGGCGGGAGGGTACAATGAGCAGTTCTTC.

The rearrangement links TRBV10-1 to TRBJ2-1, with TRBD1 matching over 9 bases. The CDR3 totals 16 residues. Germline CDR1 is WNHNN and CDR2 is SYGVQD (reference sequence). After removal of 4 bases from V and 5 bases from J, the junction contained 9 bases not matched to a gene. The CDR3 region has the DNA TGCGCCAGCAGTGGGGTACAGGGGGCTCGGAACAATGAGCAGTTCTTC. It specifies CASSGVQGARNNEQFF.

The chain employs TRBV19 and TRBJ2-1, with a weak D call TRBD1 (6 bases). Trimming stripped 7 bases from V and 4 bases from J, with 14 bases between. This CDR3 is 14 amino acids long. The germline gives CDR1 LNHDA, CDR2 SQIVND (reference sequence). This chain's CDR3 is CASNEGEPYNEQFF. Here the CDR3 DNA reads TGTGCCAGTAATGAGGGGGAGCCTTACAATGAGCAGTTCTTC.

The chain employs TRBV6-6 and TRBJ1-5; TRBD1 matches at 9 bases. The germline gives CDR1 MNHNY, CDR2 SVGAGI (reference sequence). V lost 5 bases and J lost 10; bases outside the gene matches: 9. The CDR3 totals 14 residues. The DNA for the CDR3 is TGTGCCAGCAGTGACCGGGACAGGGTTGGTCCCCAGCATTTT. It codes for CASSDRDRVGPQHF.

V and J are TRBV7-2 and TRBJ1-5; no firm D call. CDR1 and CDR2 (germline): SGHTA, FQGNSA. The CDR3 runs to 13 residues. The V end was cut by 5 bases, the J end by 3 bases, with 8 bases between. CDR3 sequence: CASSLSDNQPQHF. The CDR3 region has the DNA TGTGCCAGCAGCCTGAGTGACAATCAGCCCCAGCATTTT.

The chain recombines TRBV9 with TRBJ1-2; D perhaps matches TRBD1 (5 bases). V was shortened by 3 bases and J by 8 bases, with 11 bases between the two germline ends. The CDR3 contains 12 residues. The V gene's germline CDR1 is SGDLS and CDR2 YYNGEE. The CDR3 reads CASSGQIWGYTF. CDR3 nucleotide sequence: TGTGCCAGCAGCGGACAGATTTGGGGCTACACCTTC.